The source of this T cell receptor (beta chain) is a study of CD8+CD57+ T cells in acquired aplastic anemia. Genomic DNA templated the TCR beta VDJ and CDR3 profiling. TCRdb redid the calling of the reads with MiXCR, one entry per CDR3 protein. This sample yields around 250,000 distinct CDR3 sequences, of which around 82% are seen a single time; less than 50% belongs to the top ten. By flow cytometry, patients selected for sequencing had shown an expansion of CD8+CD57+ cells. V lost 3 bases and J lost 10, with 21 bases in between. This CDR3 region has 15 residues. CDR1 SGHVS and CDR2 FQNEAQ come from the germline V gene.

Sequencing was performed on sorted CD4+, CD8+, or CD8+CD57+ T cells (not recorded which) from PBMCs. V usage is TRBV7-8 and J usage is TRBJ1-2; D may be TRBD1 (5 bases). The clonotype was recovered from a human donor with aplastic anemia. The CDR3 coding sequence is TGTGCCAGCAGCTTGCATGGGGACGGGGCAGCCCTCTACACCTTC. This gives the protein CASSLHGDGAALYTF.